This T cell receptor beta chain was captured in a study of T cell repertoires in cytomegalovirus infection. Overall study results and limits: Dominant in the ex vivo response were TCR beta clonotypes restricted by HLA-C and specific for CMV.

This clonotype was detected many times. Its target is unknown. A single record per CDR3 protein comes from TCRdb applying MiXCR to the reads. The sample contains about 300,000 distinct CDR3 sequences, roughly 9.3% of which appear only once. Germline values: CDR1 SGHTA, CDR2 FQGNSA. The CDR3 runs to 11 residues. Trimming removed 4 bases from V and 2 bases from J, with 2 bases in between. The sample was PBMCs. This receptor was obtained from a human donor in good health (CMV status not recorded). Some clones in this sample may be carry-over from other donors' samples. The rearrangement uses TRBV7-2 and TRBJ1-1, with D hard to call. The CDR3 reads CASSSNTEAFF. As DNA, the CDR3 is TGTGCCAGCAGCTCTAACACTGAAGCTTTCTTT.